This record looks at one TCR beta chain sequence and its context. This specimen comes from a study of blood T cell repertoires in COVID-19. Germline CDR1 and CDR2: SEHNR and FQNEAQ (reference sequence). V was pared by 5 bases and J by 3 bases, with 5 bases of the junction left unmatched. The CDR3 sequence is 14 residues long. The protocol was immunoSEQ multiplex PCR, while the TCRdb copy is restricted to in-frame clones and leaves out a portion. The sample has hundreds of thousands of clones; under 90% are singletons. The source of this sequence is a man aged 45-60 years with COVID-19, enrolled during active disease. Sequencing was performed on peripheral blood. This sequence joins TRBV7-9 and TRBJ1-1, with 8 bases aligning to TRBD1. The CDR3 region is CASSPTGGDTEAFF. CDR3 coding DNA: TGTGCCAGCAGCCCCACAGGGGGGGACACTGAAGCTTTCTTT. The full variable domain, completed using reference TRBV7-9 and TRBJ1-1, is DTGVSQNPRHKITKRGQNVTFRCDPISEHNRLYWYRQTLGQGPEFLTYFQNEAQLEKSRLLSDRFSAERPKGSFSTLEIQRTEQGDSAMYLCASSPTGGDTEAFFGQGTRLTVV.